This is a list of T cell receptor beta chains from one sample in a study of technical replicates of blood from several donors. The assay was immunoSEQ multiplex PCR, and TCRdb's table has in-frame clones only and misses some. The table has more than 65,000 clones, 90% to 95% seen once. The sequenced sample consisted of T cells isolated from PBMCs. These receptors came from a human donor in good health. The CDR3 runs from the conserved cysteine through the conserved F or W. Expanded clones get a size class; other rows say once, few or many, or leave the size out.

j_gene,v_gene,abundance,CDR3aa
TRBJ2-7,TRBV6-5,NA,CASALRGQLGEQYF
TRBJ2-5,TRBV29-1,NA,CSGAGRLAVEETQYF
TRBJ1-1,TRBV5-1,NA,CASSPGQGTYTEAFF
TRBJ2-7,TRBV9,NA,CASSVAASASGEQYF
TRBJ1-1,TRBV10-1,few,CASRSDTEAFF
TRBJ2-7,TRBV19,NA,CASSTGQGASEQYF
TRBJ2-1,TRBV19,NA,CASSISGGEYNEQFF
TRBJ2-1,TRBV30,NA,CASDPGLAGVYNEQFF
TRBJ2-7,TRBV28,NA,CATSIQGLDEQYF
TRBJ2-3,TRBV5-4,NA,CASSPGPPGAQYF
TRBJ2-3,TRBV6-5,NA,CASSYRGALADTQYF
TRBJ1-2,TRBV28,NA,CASRPAGTEGYTF
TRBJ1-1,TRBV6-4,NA,CASNKPTGWYTEAFF
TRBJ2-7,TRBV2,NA,CASSYRGHGFYEQYF
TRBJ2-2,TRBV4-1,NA,CASSQVPGLADTGELFF
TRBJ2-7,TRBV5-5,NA,CASSLDRVEFVF
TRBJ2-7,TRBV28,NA,CASQGSSYEQYF
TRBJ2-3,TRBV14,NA,CASSQGGGKRGSTDTQYF
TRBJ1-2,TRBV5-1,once,CASSLGTGGNRYGYTF
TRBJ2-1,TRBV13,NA,CASSWDRRGSSSYNEQFF
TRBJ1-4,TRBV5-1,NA,CASSLRDSLNEKLFF
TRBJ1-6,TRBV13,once,CASSLRTGNSPLHF
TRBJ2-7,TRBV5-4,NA,CASSWVSSRHDSEQYF
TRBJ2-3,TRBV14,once,CASSYVVGAGTDTQYF